This T cell receptor (beta chain) was identified in a study of control samples from healthy donors and cancer patients. This clone was detected a few times. Method: immunoSEQ multiplex PCR; TCRdb's copy keeps in-frame clones and lacks some. The sample comprises over 150,000 clones, roughly 94% of which are singletons, and 1.1% to 1.5% rests with the top ten. The sample taken for sequencing was blood. This sequence was found in a woman between 18 and 30 years old in good health.

Here the CDR3 reads CASSPGTGNSPLHF. DNA for the CDR3: TGTGCCAGCAGCCCGGGGACAGGGAATTCACCCCTCCACTTT. V and J are TRBV11-3 and TRBJ1-6, with TRBD1 identical over 9 bases. Germline CDR1 reads SGHNT; CDR2 reads YENEEA. Trimming removed 5 bases from V and 7 bases from J; junction bases left unmatched: 3. This CDR3 has 14 residues. The whole variable domain, remainder taken from reference TRBV11-3 and TRBJ1-6, is EAGVVQSPRYKIIEKKQPVAFWCNPISGHNTLYWYLQNLGQGPELLIRYENEEAVDDSQLPKDRFSAERLKGVDSTLKIQPAELGDSAVYLCASSPGTGNSPLHFGNGTRLTVT.